Listed below are T cell receptor beta chains from one sample, sequenced in a study of control samples from healthy donors and cancer patients. The protocol was immunoSEQ multiplex PCR, while the TCRdb copy is restricted to in-frame clones and leaves out a portion. The sample has around 13,000 clones, roughly 94% seen once. The sample consisted of PBMCs. The receptors here all came from a man aged 70 or older with head and neck cancer. Each CDR3 is given with its conserved first and last residue. The order of the fields is V gene, D gene, clone size, J gene, CDR3 protein, CDR3 DNA. D genes are given only for firm matches. Some rows mark clone size as missing; the rest say once, few, many or name a class of expanded clone.

v_gene: TRBV7-3; d_gene: TRBD2; abundance: NA; j_gene: TRBJ2-5; CDR3aa: CASSLTAGGETQYF; CDR3nt: TGTGCCAGCAGCTTAACAGCGGGAGGAGAGACCCAGTACTTC
v_gene: TRBV5-6; d_gene: NA; abundance: once; j_gene: TRBJ2-1; CDR3aa: CASSLAVNEQFF; CDR3nt: TGTGCCAGCAGCTTAGCGGTTAATGAGCAGTTCTTC
v_gene: TRBV9; d_gene: TRBD2; abundance: NA; j_gene: TRBJ2-3; CDR3aa: CASSVRTSGGASTDTQYF; CDR3nt: TGTGCCAGCAGCGTCCGGACTAGCGGGGGGGCAAGCACAGATACGCAGTATTTT
v_gene: TRBV4-1; d_gene: TRBD1; abundance: NA; j_gene: TRBJ1-5; CDR3aa: CASSQGQGAGQPQHF; CDR3nt: TGCGCCAGCAGCCAAGGCCAGGGGGCGGGTCAGCCCCAGCATTTT
v_gene: TRBV9; d_gene: NA; abundance: NA; j_gene: TRBJ2-3; CDR3aa: CASSPTSAPSTDTQYF; CDR3nt: TGTGCCAGCAGCCCAACGTCAGCTCCTAGCACAGATACGCAGTATTTT
v_gene: TRBV11-2; d_gene: NA; abundance: NA; j_gene: TRBJ1-1; CDR3aa: CASSLNLKVPEAFF; CDR3nt: TGTGCCAGCAGCTTAAACTTAAAGGTTCCTGAAGCTTTCTTT
v_gene: TRBV19; d_gene: TRBD2; abundance: NA; j_gene: TRBJ2-2; CDR3aa: CASSIHTSGSGGELFF; CDR3nt: TGTGCCAGTAGTATTCACACTAGCGGGAGTGGTGGGGAGCTGTTTTTT
v_gene: TRBV5-1; d_gene: TRBD2; abundance: NA; j_gene: TRBJ2-3; CDR3aa: CASSLEAGRRTDTQYF; CDR3nt: TGCGCCAGCAGCTTGGAAGCGGGGCGTCGCACAGATACGCAGTATTTT
v_gene: TRBV7-9; d_gene: NA; abundance: NA; j_gene: TRBJ2-3; CDR3aa: CASSLYDFNTQYF; CDR3nt: TGTGCCAGCAGCTTATACGACTTTAATACGCAGTATTTT
v_gene: TRBV19; d_gene: TRBD2; abundance: NA; j_gene: TRBJ2-3; CDR3aa: CASSPGLAGTQYF; CDR3nt: TGTGCCAGTAGCCCCGGACTAGCCGGCACGCAGTATTTT
v_gene: TRBV7-3; d_gene: NA; abundance: NA; j_gene: TRBJ1-1; CDR3aa: CASSTQGGSETEAFF; CDR3nt: TGTGCCAGCAGCACGCAAGGGGGGTCGGAGACTGAAGCTTTCTTT
v_gene: TRBV2; d_gene: NA; abundance: NA; j_gene: TRBJ2-5; CDR3aa: CASSEWQFQETQYF; CDR3nt: TGTGCCAGCAGTGAATGGCAGTTCCAAGAGACCCAGTACTTC
v_gene: TRBV19; d_gene: NA; abundance: NA; j_gene: TRBJ1-4; CDR3aa: CASSARQYNEKLFF; CDR3nt: TGTGCCAGTAGTGCCCGACAGTATAATGAAAAACTGTTTTTT
v_gene: TRBV2; d_gene: TRBD2; abundance: NA; j_gene: TRBJ2-5; CDR3aa: CASSQRLADQETQYF; CDR3nt: TGTGCCAGCAGTCAGCGACTAGCGGACCAAGAGACCCAGTACTTC
v_gene: TRBV3-1/TRBV3-2; d_gene: TRBD2; abundance: NA; j_gene: TRBJ2-7; CDR3aa: CASSQGLAGYEQYF; CDR3nt: TGTGCCAGTAGCCAAGGCCTAGCGGGCTACGAGCAGTACTTC
v_gene: TRBV5-4; d_gene: NA; abundance: NA; j_gene: TRBJ2-2; CDR3aa: CASSFGRADTGELFF; CDR3nt: TGTGCCAGCAGCTTCGGCAGGGCGGACACCGGGGAGCTGTTTTTT
v_gene: TRBV5-1; d_gene: NA; abundance: NA; j_gene: TRBJ1-5; CDR3aa: CASSLAGGEQPQHF; CDR3nt: TGCGCCAGCAGCTTGGCCGGGGGGGAACAGCCCCAGCATTTT
v_gene: TRBV5-1; d_gene: NA; abundance: NA; j_gene: TRBJ2-2; CDR3aa: CASSLGAGPTGELFF; CDR3nt: TGCGCCAGCAGCTTGGGGGCGGGGCCCACCGGGGAGCTGTTTTTT
v_gene: TRBV6-4; d_gene: NA; abundance: NA; j_gene: TRBJ2-2; CDR3aa: CASRWLTNTGELFF; CDR3nt: TGTGCCAGCAGATGGCTAACGAACACCGGGGAGCTGTTTTTT
v_gene: TRBV19; d_gene: TRBD1; abundance: NA; j_gene: TRBJ2-7; CDR3aa: CATKRAGQGTSYEQYF; CDR3nt: TGTGCCACTAAGCGGGCGGGACAGGGGACATCCTACGAGCAGTACTTC
v_gene: TRBV7-9; d_gene: NA; abundance: NA; j_gene: TRBJ2-1; CDR3aa: CASSLGSGTEQFF; CDR3nt: TGTGCCAGCAGCTTAGGGAGCGGTACCGAGCAGTTCTTC
v_gene: TRBV24-1; d_gene: NA; abundance: NA; j_gene: TRBJ2-2; CDR3aa: CATSDRTVPTGELFF; CDR3nt: TGTGCCACCAGTGATAGGACAGTCCCGACCGGGGAGCTGTTTTTT
v_gene: TRBV7-9; d_gene: TRBD2; abundance: NA; j_gene: TRBJ2-1; CDR3aa: CASSPGTSGSEQFF; CDR3nt: TGTGCCAGCAGCCCGGGGACTAGCGGGAGCGAGCAGTTCTTC
v_gene: TRBV29-1; d_gene: NA; abundance: NA; j_gene: TRBJ1-4; CDR3aa: CSVGLDSYEKLFF; CDR3nt: TGCAGCGTTGGTTTAGACAGCTATGAAAAACTGTTTTTT
v_gene: TRBV5-1; d_gene: TRBD2; abundance: NA; j_gene: TRBJ2-7; CDR3aa: CASSLERVWTSEQYF; CDR3nt: TGCGCCAGCAGCTTGGAAAGGGTCTGGACTAGCGAGCAGTACTTC
v_gene: TRBV7-9; d_gene: TRBD1; abundance: NA; j_gene: TRBJ1-1; CDR3aa: CASSPGGQGKAFF; CDR3nt: TGTGCCAGCAGCCCAGGGGGACAGGGTAAGGCTTTCTTT
v_gene: TRBV5-4; d_gene: TRBD1; abundance: NA; j_gene: TRBJ2-1; CDR3aa: CASSLQGYNEQFF; CDR3nt: TGTGCCAGCAGCTTACAGGGGTACAATGAGCAGTTCTTC
v_gene: TRBV2; d_gene: NA; abundance: NA; j_gene: TRBJ1-3; CDR3aa: CASRAQGPVGNTIYF; CDR3nt: TGTGCCAGCAGAGCACAGGGACCCGTTGGAAACACCATATATTTT
v_gene: TRBV28; d_gene: TRBD1; abundance: NA; j_gene: TRBJ1-1; CDR3aa: CASSYRQGSMNTEAFF; CDR3nt: TGTGCCAGCAGTTACAGACAGGGATCAATGAACACTGAAGCTTTCTTT
v_gene: TRBV7-2; d_gene: NA; abundance: NA; j_gene: TRBJ1-2; CDR3aa: CASSLGAERAHGYTF; CDR3nt: TGTGCCAGCAGCTTAGGGGCAGAACGGGCTCATGGCTACACCTTC
v_gene: TRBV2; d_gene: TRBD2; abundance: once; j_gene: TRBJ2-5; CDR3aa: CASMTSKDGWTQYF; CDR3nt: TGTGCCAGCATGACTAGCAAGGACGGCTGGACCCAGTACTTC
v_gene: TRBV19; d_gene: TRBD1; abundance: NA; j_gene: TRBJ1-2; CDR3aa: CASSWGDRNLNYGYTF; CDR3nt: TGTGCCAGTAGCTGGGGGGACAGAAACCTGAACTATGGCTACACCTTC